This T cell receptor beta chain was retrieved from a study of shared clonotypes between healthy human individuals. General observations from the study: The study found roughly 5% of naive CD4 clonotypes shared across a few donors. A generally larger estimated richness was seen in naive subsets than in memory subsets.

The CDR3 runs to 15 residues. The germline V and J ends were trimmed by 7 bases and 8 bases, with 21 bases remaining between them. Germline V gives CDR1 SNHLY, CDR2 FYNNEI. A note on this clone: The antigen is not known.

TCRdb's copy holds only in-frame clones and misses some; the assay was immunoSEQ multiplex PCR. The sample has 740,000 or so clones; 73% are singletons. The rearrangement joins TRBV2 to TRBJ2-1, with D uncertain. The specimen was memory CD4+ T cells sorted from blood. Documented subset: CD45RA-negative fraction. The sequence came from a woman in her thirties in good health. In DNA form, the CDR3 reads TGTGCCAGCAAATCGACCTTCCTACAAAGACATGAGCAGTTCTTC. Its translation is CASKSTFLQRHEQFF.